This T cell receptor beta chain was sequenced in a study of a mutant IDH1 vaccine in newly diagnosed glioma. Study overall: Patients were pretreated with radiotherapy, temozolomide, or both, mostly both. General study results and limits: Pseudoprogression seemed unrelated to changes in top peripheral T cell clonotypes.

Sequencing was performed with immunoSEQ multiplex PCR; in TCRdb, only in-frame clones are kept and a portion is missing. The repertoire holds 45,000 to 55,000 clones, with roughly 90% as singletons. Time point given: baseline, week 1 (first vaccination visit). Treatment noted: pre-vaccination baseline after standard-of-care therapy. With regard to this clone: Antigen specificity is unknown.

Material: PBMCs, obtained from a glioma patient treated with radiotherapy, temozolomide or both. The TCR comes from a man aged 35-49 years with glioma.

DNA for the CDR3: TGTGCCAGCAGCTTTTTAGCTGACGGGAGGGCCAATGAGCAGTTCTTC. It yields the protein CASSFLADGRANEQFF. The V call is TRBV5-6, the J call TRBJ2-1, with 8 nucleotides matching TRBD2. The CDR3 extends over 16 amino acids. Germline assignment: CDR1 SGHDT and CDR2 YYEEEE. After removal of 2 bases from V and 6 bases from J, the junction contained 10 bases not matched to a gene.